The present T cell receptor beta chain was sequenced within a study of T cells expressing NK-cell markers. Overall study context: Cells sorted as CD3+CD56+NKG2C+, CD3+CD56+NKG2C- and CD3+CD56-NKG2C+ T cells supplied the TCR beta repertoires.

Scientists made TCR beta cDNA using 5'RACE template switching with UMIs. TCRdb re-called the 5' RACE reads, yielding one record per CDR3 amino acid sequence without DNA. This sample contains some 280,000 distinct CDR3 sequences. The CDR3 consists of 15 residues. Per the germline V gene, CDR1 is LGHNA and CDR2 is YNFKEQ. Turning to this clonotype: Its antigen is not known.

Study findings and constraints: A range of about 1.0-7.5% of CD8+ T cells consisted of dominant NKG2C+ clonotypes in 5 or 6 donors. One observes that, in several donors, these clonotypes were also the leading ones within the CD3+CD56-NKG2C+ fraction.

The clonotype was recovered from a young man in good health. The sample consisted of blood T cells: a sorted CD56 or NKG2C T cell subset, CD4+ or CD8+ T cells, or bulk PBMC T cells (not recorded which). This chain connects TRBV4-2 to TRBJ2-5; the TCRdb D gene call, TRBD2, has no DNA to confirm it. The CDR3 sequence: CASSQDRLAEETQYF.